These T cell receptor beta chains were read from a single sample in a study of cytomegalovirus exposure and HLA in healthy donors. Method: immunoSEQ multiplex PCR; TCRdb's copy keeps in-frame clones and lacks some. The sample has some 74,000 clones; approximately 70% are singletons. The sequenced sample consisted of PBMCs. All receptors come from a man aged 40-49 years in good health and CMV-seropositive. Both conserved end residues are part of each CDR3. D genes are given only for firm matches. Part of the rows lack a size; the others show once, few, many or a class for expanded clones.

length	V	D	size	J	CDR3	DNA
17	TRBV7-2	TRBD2	.	TRBJ2-3	CASSKRTSGGSTDTQYF	TGTGCCAGCAGCAAACGGACTAGCGGGGGCTCCACAGATACGCAGTATTTT
15	TRBV7-2	.	.	TRBJ1-1	CASSLYEGGFTEAFF	TGTGCCAGCAGCTTATACGAAGGAGGGTTCACTGAAGCTTTCTTT
13	TRBV14	TRBD1	few	TRBJ1-2	CASSQAGGYGYTF	TGTGCCAGCAGCCAGGCAGGGGGCTATGGCTACACCTTC
15	TRBV15	.	once	TRBJ1-1	CATSRDRGVGTEAFF	TGTGCCACCAGCAGAGATCGGGGGGTCGGCACTGAAGCTTTCTTT
12	TRBV28	.	.	TRBJ1-5	CASTEGNQPQHF	TGTGCCAGCACCGAGGGCAATCAGCCCCAGCATTTT
14	TRBV5-5	.	few	TRBJ2-5	CASSPRTAQETQYF	TGTGCCAGCAGCCCCCGGACAGCCCAAGAGACCCAGTACTTC
14	TRBV4-3	TRBD1	.	TRBJ1-4	CASSQGTGDEKLFF	TGCGCCAGCAGCCAAGGGACAGGGGATGAAAAACTGTTTTTT
12	TRBV19	.	few	TRBJ1-2	CASSMAVYGYTF	TGTGCCAGTAGTATGGCAGTCTATGGCTACACCTTC
15	TRBV30	TRBD1	.	TRBJ1-1	CAWSRTGGENTEAFF	TGTGCCTGGAGTAGGACAGGGGGCGAGAACACTGAAGCTTTCTTT
13	TRBV19	TRBD1	.	TRBJ2-1	CASSPGQNNEQFF	TGTGCCAGTAGTCCGGGACAGAACAATGAGCAGTTCTTC
16	TRBV4-1	.	.	TRBJ1-1	CASSLRTVIMNTEAFF	TGCGCCAGCAGCCTTCGGACAGTTATTATGAACACTGAAGCTTTCTTT
16	TRBV27	.	.	TRBJ1-5	CASRREGVYSNQPQHF	TGTGCCAGCAGGAGGGAGGGGGTGTATAGCAATCAGCCCCAGCATTTT
15	TRBV5-1	TRBD1	.	TRBJ2-7	CASSNSGTGSNEQYF	TGCGCCAGCAGCAATTCCGGGACAGGGTCCAACGAGCAGTACTTC
14	TRBV6-5	TRBD1	.	TRBJ2-7	CARLYRGSPYEQYF	TGTGCCAGACTCTACAGGGGGAGTCCCTACGAGCAGTACTTC
13	TRBV6-1	.	few	TRBJ1-1	CASSVDLNTEAFF	TGTGCCAGCAGTGTAGACTTGAACACTGAAGCTTTCTTT
15	TRBV11-3	.	few	TRBJ2-7	CASSQRERAAYEQYF	TGTGCCAGTAGCCAGAGGGAGAGGGCGGCATACGAGCAGTACTTC
15	TRBV5-6	.	.	TRBJ2-7	CASSLAGGTAYEQYF	TGTGCCAGCAGCTTGGCCGGGGGAACAGCCTACGAGCAGTACTTC
14	TRBV9	TRBD1	.	TRBJ2-1	CASEPGQGYNEQFF	TGTGCCAGCGAACCGGGACAGGGGTACAATGAGCAGTTCTTC
14	TRBV5-6	.	.	TRBJ2-7	CASSLGPGSYEQYF	TGTGCCAGCAGCTTGGGGCCGGGGTCCTACGAGCAGTACTTC
15	TRBV9	.	few	TRBJ2-7	CASSVGSSSSYEQYF	TGTGCCAGCAGCGTAGGGTCGTCTAGCTCCTACGAGCAGTACTTC
16	TRBV4-1	.	.	TRBJ2-3	CASSRSGGGVADTQYF	TGCGCCAGCAGCCGAAGTGGCGGGGGCGTCGCCGATACGCAGTATTTT
12	TRBV30	.	.	TRBJ2-5	CAWSYDSMVEYF	TGTGCCTGGAGTTATGACAGTATGGTAGAGTACTTC
14	TRBV19	.	.	TRBJ2-7	CASTSTRQPYEQYF	TGTGCCAGTACCTCAACGCGACAGCCCTACGAGCAGTACTTC
14	TRBV11-1	TRBD2	once	TRBJ2-1	CASSLSGGALEQFF	TGTGCCAGCAGCCTTAGCGGGGGGGCCCTTGAGCAGTTCTTC
17	TRBV7-6	.	.	TRBJ1-3	CASSLVQAPNSGNTIYF	TGTGCCAGCAGCTTAGTACAGGCACCAAACTCTGGAAACACCATATATTTT
14	TRBV19	TRBD1	.	TRBJ2-1	CASRLQGAGNEQFF	TGTGCCAGTAGACTGCAGGGGGCGGGGAATGAGCAGTTCTTC
13	TRBV28	.	.	TRBJ2-5	CASSLGAGETQYF	TGTGCCAGCAGTTTGGGTGCGGGAGAGACCCAGTACTTC
17	TRBV9	.	.	TRBJ1-5	CASVRGPGAFWNQPQHF	TGTGCCAGTGTGAGGGGCCCAGGGGCTTTTTGGAATCAGCCCCAGCATTTT
14	TRBV5-8	TRBD1	.	TRBJ1-1	CASSWGTGVTEAFF	TGTGCCAGCAGCTGGGGGACAGGGGTGACTGAAGCTTTCTTT
12	TRBV6-6	TRBD1	.	TRBJ2-7	CASRGTAYEQYF	TGTGCCAGCAGAGGGACAGCCTACGAGCAGTACTTC
13	TRBV7-9	.	few	TRBJ2-2	CASSRSGSGELFF	TGTGCCAGCAGTCGTAGCGGCTCCGGCGAGCTGTTTTTT
12	TRBV30	.	few	TRBJ1-2	CAWSGGNYGYTF	TGTGCCTGGAGTGGCGGAAACTATGGCTACACCTTC
12	TRBV2	TRBD1	.	TRBJ1-5	CASSGQAQPQHF	TGTGCCAGCAGCGGACAGGCGCAGCCCCAGCATTTT
17	TRBV5-6	.	.	TRBJ2-3	CASLTSVLTASTDTQYF	TGTGCCAGCCTCACCTCGGTGTTGACAGCTAGCACAGATACGCAGTATTTT
13	TRBV5-8	TRBD1	.	TRBJ1-5	CASSRDRDQPQHF	TGTGCCAGCAGTCGGGACAGGGATCAGCCCCAGCATTTT
18	TRBV4-1	TRBD2	.	TRBJ2-2	CASSQEELPSGNTGELFF	TGCGCCAGCAGCCAAGAAGAATTGCCTAGCGGTAACACCGGGGAGCTGTTTTTT
15	TRBV11-2	TRBD1	.	TRBJ1-5	CASSLGQGAYQPQHF	TGTGCCAGCAGCTTAGGGCAGGGGGCCTATCAGCCCCAGCATTTT
15	TRBV2	TRBD1	.	TRBJ1-1	CASSEIGQGPTEAFF	TGTGCCAGCAGTGAAATTGGACAGGGCCCGACTGAAGCTTTCTTT
14	TRBV6-1	TRBD1	.	TRBJ1-5	CASRDDRGYQPQHF	TGTGCCAGCAGAGACGACAGGGGCTATCAGCCCCAGCATTTT
12	TRBV10-3	.	.	TRBJ1-6	CAISDRNGPLHF	TGTGCCATCAGTGACAGGAACGGACCCCTCCACTTT
15	TRBV7-3	TRBD1	.	TRBJ1-5	CASNPWDRDPQPQHF	TGTGCCAGCAATCCCTGGGACAGGGATCCTCAGCCCCAGCATTTT
15	TRBV21-1	.	once	TRBJ1-1	CASSNGPGQHTEAFF	TGTGCCAGCAGCAACGGACCGGGACAGCACACTGAAGCTTTCTTT
12	TRBV27	.	.	TRBJ1-1	CASSLGSFEAFF	TGTGCCAGCAGTTTGGGTAGCTTTGAAGCTTTCTTT
15	TRBV11-3	TRBD1	.	TRBJ1-2	CASSSTRGAIHGYTF	TGTGCCAGCAGCTCCACCAGGGGGGCGATTCATGGCTACACCTTC
16	TRBV5-4	TRBD1	.	TRBJ1-1	CASSPFPTGVGTEAFF	TGTGCCAGCAGCCCTTTCCCGACAGGGGTGGGCACTGAAGCTTTCTTT
14	TRBV11-2	.	.	TRBJ1-1	CASRYFIGSTEAFF	TGTGCCAGCAGGTATTTTATTGGGAGCACTGAAGCTTTCTTT
12	TRBV6-5	.	few	TRBJ2-1	CASSSNSNEQFF	TGTGCCAGCAGTTCGAACAGCAATGAGCAGTTCTTC
15	TRBV6-5	.	.	TRBJ1-1	CASRVDRVMNTEAFF	TGTGCCAGCAGGGTCGACAGAGTCATGAACACTGAAGCTTTCTTT